These 28 T cell receptor beta chains were all obtained from the same sample, sequenced in a study of circulating CD8 cells and anti-PD-1 response in melanoma. From live CD3+CD8+TCRalphabeta+ cells, four PD-1 and/or TIGIT subsets were sorted. The QIAseq Immune Repertoire TCR panel built the libraries from approximately 15 ng of total RNA. MiXCR was run by TCRdb on the reads, yielding one entry per CDR3 protein. Altogether about 2,000 distinct CDR3 sequences are present, about 8% being singletons, with the ten largest covering around 8%. This material consisted of CD8+ T cells from PBMCs, taken at baseline or after one month of anti-PD-1 therapy (not recorded which). Source of these receptors: a human donor with melanoma.

By sample fraction, this clonotype is medium-sized (0.01 to 0.1%). This chain joins TRBV28 and TRBJ2-3; the match to TRBD2 covers 8 bases. Per the germline V gene, CDR1 is MDHEN and CDR2 is SYDVKM. V was clipped by 6 bases and J by 5 bases; unmatched bases: 7. This CDR3 is built from 14 residues. CDR3 in amino acids: CASRTSGRIDTQYF. The CDR3 bases are TGTGCCAGCAGGACGAGCGGGAGAATAGATACGCAGTATTTT.

This clonotype is medium-sized (0.01 to 0.1%). This chain connects TRBV29-1 to TRBJ2-7; 8 nucleotides line up with TRBD2. The germline gives CDR1 SQVTM, CDR2 ANQGSEA. CDR3 length: 13 amino acids. Germline trimming cut 5 bases from V and 3 bases from J; bases unmatched to any gene: 6. In DNA, the CDR3 is TGCAGCGTTCGTCTAACTAGCGGCTACGAGCAGTACTTC. Translated, it gives CSVRLTSGYEQYF.

This clonotype occurred a few times. The rearrangement joins TRBV9 to TRBJ2-7; the D is unclear. The V end was cut by 3 bases, the J end by 6 bases, with 22 bases between. Germline values: CDR1 SGDLS, CDR2 YYNGEE. This CDR3 region has 16 residues. The chain's CDR3 is CASSAASLHGVGEQYF. The CDR3 nucleotides read TGTGCCAGCAGCGCAGCGAGCCTGCATGGGGTGGGCGAGCAGTACTTC.

This clonotype is medium-sized within its sample. The chain links TRBV20-1 to TRBJ2-7; D remains ambiguous. This CDR3 is 13 amino acids long. V was shortened by 8 bases and J by 3 bases, with 17 bases between the two germline ends. Germline-derived CDR1 and CDR2 are DFQATT and SNEGSKA (reference sequence). CDR3 sequence reads: CSSELTSGYEQYF. For the CDR3, the DNA is TGCAGTTCCGAATTAACCTCCGGCTACGAGCAGTACTTC.

This clonotype showed up just a few times. With a much larger clone just one base away, this may be a read error. This chain joins TRBV6-2 or TRBV6-3 and TRBJ2-3; 7 nucleotides line up with TRBD1. The CDR3 contains 16 residues. Per the germline V gene, CDR1 is MNHEY and CDR2 is SVGEGT. Here the CDR3 DNA reads TGTGCCGGCAGTTACTCAAAGGGGGCCACTACAGATACGCAGTATTTT. The encoded protein is CAGSYSKGATTDTQYF.

By proportion, this clonotype is medium-sized. The chain uses TRBV29-1 and TRBJ2-7; 8 bases map to TRBD2. J was trimmed by 0 bases and V by 7 bases; bases with no gene match: 5. The germline gives CDR1 SQVTM, CDR2 ANQGSEA. CDR3 length equals 13 residues. The CDR3 sequence: CSARGGSSYEQYF. CDR3 bases: TGCAGCGCCCGGGGGGGCAGCTCCTACGAGCAGTACTTC.

This clonotype is medium-sized (0.01 to 0.1%). The DNA for the CDR3 is TGTGCCAGGCAGGAACCGAACACTGAAGCTTTCTTT. Translating gives CARQEPNTEAFF. This chain joins TRBV6-8 and TRBJ1-1; D remains ambiguous. CDR1 is MNHGY, CDR2 SAAAGT, per germline. Deletions cut 9 bases from V and 1 base from J, with 9 bases between. The CDR3 is 12 residues long.

This clonotype was seen only a few times. This sequence joins TRBV15 and TRBJ2-7; 7 bases match TRBD1. CDR3 length: 13 amino acids. The germline V gene has CDR1 LNHNV and CDR2 YYDKDF (reference sequence). With V trimmed by 5 bases and J by 6 bases, 7 bases remained unmatched. CDR3: CATSLQGPREQYF. The CDR3 nucleotides read TGTGCCACCAGCCTACAGGGGCCACGCGAGCAGTACTTC.

By sample fraction, this clonotype is medium-sized. The rearrangement joins TRBV12-3 or TRBV12-4 to TRBJ2-7, with a tentative D call TRBD2 (6 bases). Trimming took 0 bases from V and 5 from J, leaving 8 bases between them. CDR3 length equals 13 residues. CDR3 in DNA: TGTGCCAGCAGTTTAGCGGGAGGCGACGAGCAGTACTTC. Amino acid sequence: CASSLAGGDEQYF.

This clonotype is medium-sized. The CDR3 here is CASSLGGRGLMNTEAFF. CDR3 nucleotides: TGTGCCAGCAGTTTAGGAGGCAGGGGGCTAATGAACACTGAAGCTTTCTTT. This chain links TRBV28 with TRBJ1-1; 8 positions match TRBD1. V shed 2 bases and J 0 bases; nucleotides not matched to a gene: 8. The length of the CDR3 is 17 residues. The germline V gene has CDR1 MDHEN and CDR2 SYDVKM. Full variable domain (rest looked up from reference TRBV28 and TRBJ1-1): DVKVTQSSRYLVKRTGEKVFLECVQDMDHENMFWYRQDPGLGLRLIYFSYDVKMKEKGDIPEGYSVSREKKERFSLILESASTNQTSMYLCASSLGGRGLMNTEAFFGQGTRLTVV.

As for this clonotype: A read error may account for a junction end that differs from germline. The chain uses TRBV19 and TRBJ2-7, with 9 bases matching TRBD1. Germline V CDR1 and CDR2: LNHDA, SQIVND (reference sequence). This CDR3 contains 17 residues. The CDR3 nucleotides are TGTGCCAGTAGTCCGTACTCGACAGGGGGAGATTCCTACGAGCAGTACTTT. This codes for CASSPYSTGGDSYEQYF. The variable domain in full, with the rest retrieved from reference TRBV19 and TRBJ2-7, is DGGITQSPKYLFRKEGQNVTLSCEQNLNHDAMYWYRQDPGQGLRLIYYSQIVNDFQKGDIAEGYSVSREKKESFPLTVTSAQKNPTAFYLCASSPYSTGGDSYEQYFGPGTRLTVT.

Judged by abundance, this clonotype is medium-sized (0.01 to 0.1%). J is TRBJ1-2 and V is TRBV19; D might be TRBD1 (5 bases). The ends were cut back, 9 bases at V and 2 bases at J, with 19 bases in the middle. This CDR3 contains 15 residues. Per the germline V gene, CDR1 is LNHDA and CDR2 is SQIVND (reference sequence). CDR3 sequence (DNA): TGTGCCAGCCAATTGTCGCCAGGGCTAAACTATGGCTACACCTTC. Translating it yields CASQLSPGLNYGYTF.

This clonotype counts as medium-sized. This chain joins TRBV27 and TRBJ2-7, with TRBD1 matching over 8 bases. The J segment lost 4 bases and the V segment lost 8 bases, leaving 7 bases of the junction unmatched. This CDR3 is built from 13 residues. The germline V gene has CDR1 MNHEY and CDR2 SMNVEV (reference sequence). The CDR3 coding sequence is TGTGCCAGCGGAGCCGGGACAGGATACGAGCAGTACTTC. It translates to CASGAGTGYEQYF.

This clonotype is medium-sized by share. V is TRBV10-3 and J is TRBJ2-3; 9 bases fit TRBD1. The CDR3 runs to 12 residues. Trimming cost V 3 bases and J 10 bases; bases outside gene matches: 2. Germline lookup yields CDR1 ENHRY and CDR2 SYGVKD. The CDR3 loop is CAISDGDRAQYF. The CDR3 DNA sequence: TGTGCCATCAGTGATGGGGACAGGGCGCAGTATTTT.

In this sample, this clonotype is medium-sized. J is TRBJ2-5 and V is TRBV2, with D perhaps TRBD2 (7 bases). V was shortened by 5 bases and J by 2 bases, with 12 bases between the two germline ends. Germline assignment: CDR1 SNHLY and CDR2 FYNNEI. The CDR3 consists of 14 residues. CDR3 residues: CASSRGAVQETQYF. CDR3 sequence (DNA): TGTGCCAGCAGTCGGGGGGCAGTACAAGAGACCCAGTACTTC.

This clonotype is labeled medium-sized. The rearrangement joins TRBV29-1 to TRBJ1-2; the D is unclear. Germline V gene data show CDR1 as SQVTM and CDR2 as ANQGSEA. The CDR3 has 11 residues. V shed 3 bases and J shed 6 bases, with 8 bases lying between them. CDR3 coding DNA: TGCAGCGTTGATATGGGGAATGGCTACACCTTC. The encoded protein is CSVDMGNGYTF.

This clonotype is termed medium-sized (0.01 to 0.1%). CDR3 sequence: CASSSWGDQETQYF. In DNA, the CDR3 is TGTGCCAGCAGCTCCTGGGGGGACCAAGAGACCCAGTACTTC. The chain couples TRBV9 to TRBJ2-5; maybe TRBD2 (6 bases). This CDR3 contains 14 residues. Germline CDR1 reads SGDLS; CDR2 reads YYNGEE. The germline V and J ends were trimmed by 4 bases and 0 bases, with 10 bases remaining between them.

By sample share, this clonotype is medium-sized. This chain connects TRBV5-1 to TRBJ1-1; D might be TRBD1 (6 bases). The germline gives CDR1 SGHRS, CDR2 YFSETQ. V was trimmed by 2 bases and J by 0 bases, leaving 11 bases between them. The CDR3 runs to 15 residues. CDR3 amino acids: CASSFGQTMNTEAFF. CDR3 bases: TGCGCCAGCAGCTTCGGACAGACGATGAACACTGAAGCTTTCTTT.

This clonotype is medium-sized in the sample. The chain combines TRBV27 with TRBJ1-1, with D hard to call. V lost 3 bases, J lost 4 bases, and 9 bases lay in between. Germline V CDR1 and CDR2: MNHEY, SMNVEV (reference sequence). The CDR3 consists of 13 residues. The CDR3 DNA is TGTGCCAGCAGTTTCGGTAGGGTCACTGAAGCTTTCTTT. It encodes CASSFGRVTEAFF.

This clonotype rates as medium-sized. The chain couples TRBV19 to TRBJ2-7, with D possibly being TRBD2 (6 bases). Between the trimmed V and J ends, which lost 5 bases and 2 bases, there was a span of 19 bases. The CDR3 is made up of 16 amino acids. Germline CDR1 reads LNHDA; CDR2 reads SQIVND (reference sequence). This CDR3 reads CASSLSSGLHTYEQYF. Here the CDR3 DNA reads TGTGCCAGTAGTCTTAGTAGCGGACTCCATACCTACGAGCAGTACTTC.

By share of the sample, this clonotype is medium-sized. The V gene is TRBV27, the J gene TRBJ2-7; the D call may be TRBD1 or TRBD2 (5 bases each). Trimming stripped 6 bases from V and 2 bases from J, with 14 bases between. This CDR3 is built from 14 residues. Germline V gives CDR1 MNHEY, CDR2 SMNVEV (reference sequence). CDR3: CASSYTGTTYEQYF. CDR3 sequence (DNA): TGTGCCAGCAGCTATACCGGGACCACCTACGAGCAGTACTTC.

In its sample, this clonotype ranks as medium-sized. The chain is built from TRBV27 and TRBJ1-4, with TRBD1 identical over 7 bases. Germline CDR1 reads MNHEY; CDR2 reads SMNVEV (reference sequence). CDR3 size: 15 residues. V dropped 6 bases and J dropped 4; count of bases not matched to a gene: 8. CDR3 coding DNA: TGTGCCAGCAGCCGCCGGGACAGCCTTAATGAAAAACTGTTTTTT. Translating gives CASSRRDSLNEKLFF.

This clonotype rates as medium-sized. The gene calls are TRBV28 and TRBJ1-4, with TRBD1 identical over 7 bases. Germline loops: CDR1 MDHEN, CDR2 SYDVKM. The junction had 10 bases not matched to a gene; V was cut back by 7 bases and J by 14 bases. The CDR3 runs 12 residues. The CDR3 is CASTPTGAGLFF. In DNA, the CDR3 is TGTGCCAGCACCCCTACAGGGGCCGGGCTGTTTTTT.

This clonotype is labeled as medium-sized. The chain carries TRBV20-1 and TRBJ2-1, with 8 bases identical to TRBD2. The CDR3 covers 14 residues. Trimming took 6 bases from V and 7 from J; bases not matched to a gene: 11. Per germline, CDR1 DFQATT and CDR2 SNEGSKA (reference sequence). The CDR3 region has the DNA TGCAGTGCCCCCAAGCGGGAGAGGTTTAATGAGCAGTTCTTC. It translates to CSAPKRERFNEQFF.

By sample fraction, this clonotype is medium-sized. V gene TRBV11-2 combines with J gene TRBJ1-1, with a weak D call TRBD1 (5 bases). The CDR3 is 12 amino acids. From germline, CDR1 is SGHAT and CDR2 FQNNGV. Trimming left V 2 bases short and J 8 bases short, with 9 bases between. DNA for the CDR3: TGTGCCAGCAGCTTAAAACAGGTCGAAGCTTTCTTT. It codes for CASSLKQVEAFF. Combining the CDR3 with reference TRBV11-2 and TRBJ1-1 gives the whole variable domain EAGVAQSPRYKIIEKRQSVAFWCNPISGHATLYWYQQILGQGPKLLIQFQNNGVVDDSQLPKDRFSAERLKGVDSTLKIQPAKLEDSAVYLCASSLKQVEAFFGQGTRLTVV.

This clonotype is medium-sized (0.01 to 0.1%) by share. The chain is built from TRBV28 and TRBJ1-1; D may be TRBD1 (6 bases). V shed 7 bases and J shed 5 bases, with 14 bases lying between them. Looked up from germline, CDR1 is MDHEN and CDR2 is SYDVKM. The CDR3 extends over 13 amino acids. CDR3 in amino acids: CASIVLQGTEAFF. CDR3 bases: TGTGCCAGCATCGTACTACAGGGAACTGAAGCTTTCTTT. Filled out from reference TRBV28 and TRBJ1-1, the complete variable domain reads DVKVTQSSRYLVKRTGEKVFLECVQDMDHENMFWYRQDPGLGLRLIYFSYDVKMKEKGDIPEGYSVSREKKERFSLILESASTNQTSMYLCASIVLQGTEAFFGQGTRLTVV.

This clonotype is medium-sized in the sample. This chain uses TRBV7-6 with TRBJ2-7; tentative D call: TRBD1 (5 bases). This CDR3 contains 14 residues. The V gene's germline CDR1 is SGHVS and CDR2 FNYEAQ. Trimming took off 3 bases at V and 3 bases at J, with 12 bases between the two ends. The CDR3 protein is CASSLSGQGYEQYF. In DNA form, the CDR3 reads TGTGCCAGCAGCTTGTCAGGGCAGGGCTACGAGCAGTACTTC.

Sample share makes this clonotype medium-sized. V gene TRBV29-1 combines with J gene TRBJ2-7; weak D call: TRBD1 (5 bases). Germline-derived CDR1 and CDR2 are SQVTM and ANQGSEA. V was cut by 1 base and J by 0 bases, with 7 bases left in between. There are 13 residues in the CDR3. CDR3 coding DNA: TGCAGCGTTGAAGGACAGACCTCCTACGAGCAGTACTTC. Encoded protein: CSVEGQTSYEQYF.